This TCR beta chain is from a study of cytomegalovirus exposure and HLA in healthy donors. PCR used 60 Vbeta primers and 13 Jbeta primers. Repertoires were generated with immunoSEQ multiplex PCR, while TCRdb's copy carries only in-frame clones and drops some. The sample holds over 100,000 clones, under 10% seen once. The table lists this clone with a few counts. CDR1 is SEHNR and CDR2 is FQNEAQ in the germline V gene (reference sequence). The J segment lost 3 bases and the V segment lost 1 base, leaving 3 bases of the junction unmatched. The CDR3 is 15 amino acids. Specimen: PBMCs. This TCR derives from a middle-aged woman in good health and CMV-seropositive. The gene calls are TRBV7-9 and TRBJ2-3; 8 bases align to TRBD2. CDR3 sequence (DNA): TGTGCCAGCAGCTTAGACGGGGGGGGTACAGATACGCAGTATTTT. It translates to CASSLDGGGTDTQYF.